Listed below are T cell receptor beta chains from one sample, sequenced in a study of regulatory T cells in long-lasting Graves disease. Via MiXCR, TCRdb re-called the multiplex PCR reads, giving one row per CDR3 protein. The data hold fewer than 550,000 distinct CDR3 sequences, with about 16% observed a single time. A further study also used this sample, focusing on T cells in Graves' hyperthyroidism and ophthalmopathy.

This specimen was peripheral blood mononuclear cells (PBMCs), taken at new diagnosis, from a patient treated with antithyroid drugs. These receptor sequences come from a woman aged 18-30 years with Graves disease. CDR3s include the opening cysteine and the closing phenylalanine or tryptophan. A D gene is named only where the DNA matches it firmly. Rows give clone size only sometimes, using once, few, many, or a class for an expanded clone.

TRBJ2-2 | few | TRBV7-3 | - | CASRNTGELFF | TGTGCCAGCAGGAACACCGGGGAGCTGTTTTTT
TRBJ2-2 | - | TRBV13 | - | CATNEGGRNTGELFF | TGTGCCACCAACGAGGGGGGTAGAAACACCGGGGAGCTGTTTTTT
TRBJ2-7 | - | TRBV7-2 | - | CASSLPVTEISYEQYF | TGTGCCAGCAGCTTACCAGTAACGGAGATCTCCTACGAGCAGTACTTC
TRBJ2-7 | many | TRBV11-1 | TRBD1 | CASSYTGQGINEQYF | TGTGCCAGCAGCTATACCGGACAGGGCATAAACGAGCAGTACTTC
TRBJ2-1 | once | TRBV7-9 | - | CASSSDGGRNEQFF | TGTGCCAGCAGCTCAGACGGCGGAAGGAATGAGCAGTTCTTC
TRBJ2-7 | - | TRBV4-3 | - | CASSRTGTGYYEQYF | TGCGCCAGCAGCCGGACCGGGACTGGGTACTACGAGCAGTACTTC
TRBJ1-4 | few | TRBV15 | - | CATSRRNEKLFF | TGTGCCACCAGCAGACGTAATGAAAAACTGTTTTTT
TRBJ2-5 | many | TRBV29-1 | - | CSIQGVRETQYF | TGCAGCATACAGGGTGTCCGGGAGACCCAGTACTTC
TRBJ1-2 | many | TRBV27 | TRBD1 | CASSPLRGRGHTF | TGTGCCAGCAGTCCCCTTCGGGGCAGGGGGCACACCTTC
TRBJ2-5 | once | TRBV5-6 | TRBD2 | CASSYPGLAGGRQETQYF | TGTGCCAGCAGCTATCCGGGACTAGCGGGAGGCCGTCAAGAGACCCAGTACTTC
TRBJ2-5 | many | TRBV2 | - | CATLRETQYF | TGTGCCACCCTCCGGGAGACCCAGTACTTC
TRBJ2-5 | many | TRBV7-2 | - | CASSLGPGAETQYF | TGTGCCAGCAGCTTAGGGCCAGGGGCGGAGACCCAGTACTTC
TRBJ1-1 | many | TRBV12-3/TRBV12-4 | TRBD1 | CASRQGATEAFF | TGTGCCAGCAGGCAGGGGGCGACTGAAGCTTTCTTT
TRBJ2-1 | many | TRBV20-1 | - | CSASWNPNNEQFF | TGCAGTGCTAGTTGGAACCCAAACAATGAGCAGTTCTTC
TRBJ2-7 | - | TRBV29-1 | - | CSVEGSGRNYEQYF | TGCAGCGTTGAAGGGTCGGGACGAAATTACGAGCAGTACTTC
TRBJ2-7 | few | TRBV5-1 | - | CASSLGSGEQYF | TGCGCCAGCAGCTTGGGTAGCGGCGAGCAGTACTTC
TRBJ1-1 | many | TRBV30 | TRBD1 | CAEDRVNTEAFF | TGTGCCGAGGACAGGGTGAACACTGAAGCTTTCTTT
TRBJ2-1 | - | TRBV4-1 | - | CASSQVVLSYNEQFF | TGCGCCAGCAGCCAAGTTGTGCTCTCCTACAATGAGCAGTTCTTC
TRBJ2-1 | many | TRBV20-1 | - | CSASHNNEQFF | TGCAGTGCTAGCCACAACAATGAGCAGTTCTTC
TRBJ1-3 | few | TRBV5-1 | TRBD1 | CASSTQGSSGNTIYF | TGCGCCAGCAGCACACAGGGGAGCTCTGGAAACACCATATATTTT
TRBJ2-4 | many | TRBV28 | - | CATSSVFGRSIRDIQYF | TGTGCCACCTCCTCCGTGTTTGGCAGGTCAATCAGAGACATTCAGTACTTC
TRBJ2-1 | many | TRBV5-1 | TRBD1 | CASSRDRFERGEQFF | TGCGCCAGCAGCCGGGACAGGTTCGAGCGAGGTGAGCAGTTCTTC
TRBJ2-2 | many | TRBV5-1 | - | CASSLDYYTGELFF | TGCGCCAGCAGCCTGGACTACTACACCGGGGAGCTGTTTTTT
TRBJ1-4 | - | TRBV6-2/TRBV6-3 | - | CASNRGSGVFEKLFF | TGTGCCAGCAACCGGGGATCGGGGGTTTTTGAAAAACTGTTTTTT
TRBJ1-1 | many | TRBV6-5 | - | CASSYGENTEAFF | TGTGCCAGCAGTTACGGGGAGAACACTGAAGCTTTCTTT
TRBJ2-1 | many | TRBV27 | - | CASSAPASGGYNEQFF | TGTGCCAGCAGTGCCCCGGCGAGCGGAGGCTACAATGAGCAGTTCTTC
TRBJ2-7 | few | TRBV12-3/TRBV12-4 | TRBD2 | CASSPRLAGGGAYEQYF | TGTGCCAGCAGTCCCCGACTAGCGGGAGGGGGAGCCTACGAGCAGTACTTC
TRBJ2-7 | many | TRBV20-1 | TRBD2 | CSAAGALGYEQYF | TGCAGTGCCGCGGGAGCCCTTGGCTACGAGCAGTACTTC
TRBJ2-5 | many | TRBV30 | - | CAWSKERAETQYF | TGTGCCTGGAGTAAAGAAAGAGCTGAGACCCAGTACTTC
TRBJ1-2 | many | TRBV12-3/TRBV12-4 | - | CASRNRVSGYTF | TGTGCCAGCAGGAACAGGGTTTCGGGCTACACCTTC
TRBJ1-1 | many | TRBV20-1 | - | CSVVTSVYTEAFF | TGCAGTGTCGTTACCTCGGTGTACACTGAAGCTTTCTTT
TRBJ1-1 | many | TRBV15 | - | CATSRDRQSNTEAFF | TGTGCCACCAGCAGAGATCGACAGTCGAACACTGAAGCTTTCTTT
TRBJ2-7 | once | TRBV15 | - | CATSGTGSLSYEQYF | TGTGCCACCAGCGGAACAGGATCCCTTTCCTACGAGCAGTACTTC
TRBJ2-5 | many | TRBV20-1 | - | CSARGQGRETQYF | TGCAGTGCTAGGGGTCAGGGAAGGGAGACCCAGTACTTC
TRBJ2-7 | many | TRBV2 | TRBD2 | CASGNLAAYEQYF | TGTGCCAGCGGCAATCTAGCGGCTTACGAGCAGTACTTC
TRBJ2-1 | many | TRBV29-1 | TRBD2 | CSAASGRYNEQFF | TGCAGCGCTGCTAGCGGGAGGTACAATGAGCAGTTCTTC
TRBJ2-1 | many | TRBV7-9 | TRBD2 | CASSFLAGGADEQFF | TGTGCCAGCAGCTTCCTAGCGGGAGGGGCGGATGAGCAGTTCTTC
TRBJ2-1 | many | TRBV28 | - | CASTSFGSNYNEQFF | TGTGCCAGCACAAGTTTCGGGAGTAACTACAATGAGCAGTTCTTC
TRBJ2-2 | few | TRBV28 | - | CASSLSRVTGELFF | TGTGCCAGCAGTTTAAGCAGGGTCACCGGGGAGCTGTTTTTT
TRBJ1-1 | many | TRBV5-1 | TRBD1 | CASSSGQLNTEAFF | TGTGCCAGCAGCTCGGGACAGTTGAACACTGAAGCTTTCTTT
TRBJ2-1 | many | TRBV7-9 | - | CASSRTALNRHNEQFF | TGTGCCAGCAGCCGGACTGCGTTAAATCGCCACAATGAGCAGTTCTTC
TRBJ2-3 | - | TRBV10-3 | TRBD1 | CAIRPGTETDTQYF | TGTGCCATCCGACCGGGGACAGAGACAGATACGCAGTATTTT
TRBJ1-1 | many | TRBV3-1 | - | CASSSNRDTEAFF | TGTGCCAGCAGCTCAAACAGGGACACTGAAGCTTTCTTT
TRBJ1-1 | many | TRBV12-3/TRBV12-4 | - | CASSLVSGAGTEAFF | TGTGCCAGCAGTTTGGTCTCCGGGGCGGGCACTGAAGCTTTCTTT
TRBJ2-7 | - | TRBV27 | - | CASKIQRPDSYEQYF | TGTGCCAGCAAAATACAGAGACCCGACTCCTACGAGCAGTACTTC
TRBJ2-7 | once | TRBV5-1 | TRBD1 | CASSLAVGTGGDEQYF | TGCGCCAGCAGCTTGGCCGTAGGGACAGGGGGGGACGAGCAGTACTTC
TRBJ2-1 | many | TRBV7-9 | TRBD2 | CASIQGWVAGGAGEQFF | TGTGCCAGCATCCAAGGTTGGGTCGCGGGAGGGGCGGGTGAGCAGTTCTTC
TRBJ1-5 | - | TRBV29-1 | - | CSVLQGFNQPQHF | TGCAGCGTTCTTCAGGGTTTTAATCAGCCCCAGCATTTT
TRBJ2-7 | many | TRBV2 | TRBD1 | CASSKQGAAYEQYF | TGTGCCAGCAGTAAACAGGGGGCTGCGTACGAGCAGTACTTC
TRBJ2-1 | many | TRBV7-2 | TRBD2 | CASSRPLAGGVNEQFF | TGTGCCAGCAGCCGACCTCTAGCGGGAGGGGTTAATGAGCAGTTCTTC
TRBJ1-6 | - | TRBV9 | TRBD1 | CASSPTGESNSPLHF | TGTGCCAGCAGCCCGACAGGGGAGAGTAATTCACCCCTCCACTTT
TRBJ2-2 | few | TRBV10-2 | - | CASSDYRAGELFF | TGCGCCAGCAGTGATTACAGGGCGGGGGAGCTGTTTTTT
TRBJ2-1 | few | TRBV18 | TRBD2 | CASSQGLAGSVGNEQFF | TGTGCCAGCTCACAAGGACTAGCGGGATCCGTGGGCAATGAGCAGTTCTTC